This T cell receptor beta chain was sequenced for a study of shared clonotypes between healthy human individuals. CDR1 and CDR2 (germline): SEHNR, FQNEAQ (reference sequence). The CDR3 runs 12 residues. Trimming shortened V by 3 bases and J by 3 bases, and 5 bases separated the two germline ends. Here immunoSEQ multiplex PCR was the method, and the copy in TCRdb shows in-frame clones only, minus some. In the table there are 550,000 to 800,000 clones, roughly 70% of which are singletons. CD4+ cells yielded CD45RA+ naive and CD45RA-negative memory subsets. The rearrangement joins TRBV7-9 to TRBJ1-1; no clear D. The origin of this receptor is a woman in her twenties or thirties in good health. The material sequenced was memory CD4+ T cells sorted from blood. Subset indicated: CD45RA-negative fraction. CDR3 DNA sequence: TGTGCCAGCAGCTTTGCTTACACTGAAGCTTTCTTT. It is translated as CASSFAYTEAFF.